These 29 T cell receptor beta chains came from one sample sequenced in a study of T cell clonotyping in hematopoietic cell transplantation. Repertoires were generated with immunoSEQ multiplex PCR, while TCRdb's copy carries only in-frame clones and drops some. The profile covers approximately 3,100 clones, with about 90% appearing a single time and approximately 9.2% taken by the ten largest. Sequencing used PBMCs, obtained at the time of graft-versus-host disease after allogeneic stem cell transplant. The receptors were sampled from a male patient aged 55 to 70 who had an allogeneic stem cell transplant from a related donor, so the T cells may come from the graft donor. Some clones in this sample may be carry-over from other donors' samples.

The chain recombines TRBV2 with TRBJ2-1; TRBD2 might be the D (6 bases). This CDR3 has 17 residues. Trimming cost V 1 base and J 0 bases, with 13 bases left between them. The germline V gene encodes CDR1 SNHLY and CDR2 FYNNEI. CDR3 sequence reads: CASSEVLAVSSYNEQFF. For the CDR3, the DNA is TGTGCCAGCAGTGAAGTATTAGCGGTGAGCTCCTACAATGAGCAGTTCTTC. The whole variable domain, filled in from reference TRBV2 and TRBJ2-1, reads EPEVTQTPSHQVTQMGQEVILRCVPISNHLYFYWYRQILGQKVEFLVSFYNNEISEKSEIFDDQFSVERPDGSNFTLKIRSTKLEDSAMYFCASSEVLAVSSYNEQFFGPGTRLTVL.

The chain combines TRBV5-4 with TRBJ1-2; D uncertain. CDR1 is SGHNT, CDR2 YYREEE, per germline (reference sequence). The CDR3 length is 13 residues. With 2 bases removed from V and 2 bases from J, the gap between germline ends came to 7 bases. This CDR3 reads CASSFPENYGYTF. CDR3 bases: TGTGCCAGCAGCTTTCCGGAGAACTATGGCTACACCTTC.

The chain links TRBV2 to TRBJ1-6; 7 bases are shared with TRBD1. The CDR3 covers 14 residues. Germline V gene data show CDR1 as SNHLY and CDR2 as FYNNEI. V lost 8 bases to trimming and J lost 6 bases; unmatched junction nucleotides: 7. The CDR3 DNA follows: TGTGCCAGCGGAGGACAGGCCACTAATTCACCCCTCCACTTT. Translated, it gives CASGGQATNSPLHF.

This chain joins TRBV5-6 and TRBJ2-5; D is uncertain. This CDR3 is 12 amino acids long. CDR1 and CDR2 from the germline V gene are SGHDT and YYEEEE. V was cut by 5 bases and J by 5 bases, with 10 bases left in between. The CDR3 DNA is TGTGCCAGCAGGAACAGTTGGGAGACCCAGTACTTC. Protein sequence: CASRNSWETQYF.

V and J are TRBV4-3 and TRBJ2-6; D unresolved. With 0 bases removed from V and 0 bases from J, the gap between germline ends came to 9 bases. The CDR3 has 17 residues. Germline V gene lookup returns CDR1 LGHNA and CDR2 YSLEER. CDR3 in DNA: TGCGCCAGCAGCCAAGATCTACCCAACTCTGGGGCCAACGTCCTGACTTTC. Residues: CASSQDLPNSGANVLTF.

The genes are TRBV7-8 and TRBJ1-2; no clear D gene. This CDR3 contains 15 residues. CDR1 SGHVS and CDR2 FQNEAQ come from the germline V gene. Trimming removed 6 bases at V and 3 bases at J, with 17 bases between. CDR3 residues: CASRSGDHSDYGYTF. Written as DNA, the CDR3 is TGTGCCAGCAGATCAGGAGATCACAGCGACTATGGCTACACCTTC.

The chain carries TRBV9 and TRBJ1-5, with D maybe TRBD1 (6 bases). Germline CDR1 and CDR2: SGDLS and YYNGEE. Trimming took off 4 bases at V and 4 bases at J, with 15 bases between the two ends. The CDR3 consists of 15 residues. CDR3: CASSFTGGRNQPQHF. CDR3 nucleotides: TGTGCCAGCAGCTTTACCGGGGGCCGGAATCAGCCCCAGCATTTT.

The chain joins TRBV5-5 to TRBJ1-1, with a weak D call TRBD1 (5 bases). Trimming took off 0 bases at V and 1 base at J, with 7 bases between the two ends. CDR3 size: 14 residues. From germline, CDR1 is SGHKS and CDR2 YYEKEE (reference sequence). CDR3 nucleotides: TGTGCCAGCAGCTTGGTTGGGGGGAACACTGAAGCTTTCTTT. Encoded protein: CASSLVGGNTEAFF.

J is TRBJ2-7 and V is TRBV6-1, with 10 bases matching TRBD1. The germline CDR1 and CDR2 sequences are MNHNS and SASEGT. Trimming took 7 bases from V and 3 from J; bases not matched to a gene: 6. This CDR3 has 14 amino acids. This CDR3 reads CASTRGQGDYEQYF. Here the CDR3 DNA reads TGTGCCAGCACCCGCGGACAGGGGGACTACGAGCAGTACTTC.

This chain connects TRBV20-1 to TRBJ2-3; D is undetermined. CDR1 and CDR2 (germline): DFQATT, SNEGSKA (reference sequence). The CDR3 spans 11 residues. V was shortened by 5 bases and J by 3 bases, with 6 bases between the two germline ends. CDR3 in DNA: TGCAGTGCTGGTCGGACAGATACGCAGTATTTT. Its translation: CSAGRTDTQYF.

The chain links TRBV14 to TRBJ2-6; D tentatively fits TRBD1 or TRBD2 (5 bases each). Germline loops: CDR1 SGHDN, CDR2 FVKESK. The CDR3 has 18 amino acids. V dropped 4 bases and J dropped 4 bases, with 20 bases sitting between them. CDR3 in amino acids: CASSPPGRRVGGANVLTF. Written as DNA, the CDR3 is TGTGCCAGCAGCCCACCGGGACGGCGAGTGGGGGGGGCCAACGTCCTGACTTTC.

The V gene is TRBV18, the J gene TRBJ2-3; either TRBD1 or TRBD2 may supply D (5 bases each). CDR1 is KGHSH and CDR2 is LQKENI in the germline V gene. V shed 2 bases and J shed 2 bases, with 20 bases lying between them. This CDR3 has 18 amino acids. The CDR3 nucleotides are TGTGCCAGCTCACCAGATGGGGCCCAGCGGCGAAACACAGATACGCAGTATTTT. Translated: CASSPDGAQRRNTDTQYF. The variable domain in full, with the rest retrieved from reference TRBV18 and TRBJ2-3, is NAGVMQNPRHLVRRRGQEARLRCSPMKGHSHVYWYRQLPEEGLKFMVYLQKENIIDESGMPKERFSAEFPKEGPSILRIQQVVRGDSAAYFCASSPDGAQRRNTDTQYFGPGTRLTVL.

This chain connects TRBV11-3 to TRBJ2-2; tentatively, D is TRBD1 or TRBD2 (6 bases each). Germline CDR1 is SGHNT and CDR2 is YENEEA. This CDR3 comprises 16 residues. Trimming cost V 1 base and J 4 bases, with 13 bases left between them. The CDR3 DNA is TGTGCCAGCAGCTTAGCCCCGGGGGCCGGCACCGGGGAGCTGTTTTTT. This translates into CASSLAPGAGTGELFF.

The chain has TRBV7-2 and TRBJ2-5; perhaps TRBD1 as D (6 bases). V was clipped by 2 bases and J by 2 bases, with 12 bases between them. CDR3 length: 15 residues. The V gene's germline CDR1 is SGHTA and CDR2 FQGNSA. Here the CDR3 reads CASSLFGDTQETQYF. CDR3 nucleotide sequence: TGTGCCAGCAGCTTATTCGGGGACACTCAAGAGACCCAGTACTTC.

The chain carries TRBV19 and TRBJ2-7; no definite D call. CDR1 and CDR2 (germline): LNHDA, SQIVND (reference sequence). V lost 4 bases to trimming and J lost 6 bases, with 13 bases between them. This CDR3 spans 13 amino acids. Written as DNA, the CDR3 is TGTGCCAGTAGTACTGGGCCAAGGACCGAGCAGTACTTC. Its translation: CASSTGPRTEQYF.

The CDR3, as DNA: TGTGCCAGCAGATACGGGGGGCGGGACGAGCAGTACTTC. Translated, it gives CASRYGGRDEQYF. The V and J genes are TRBV28 and TRBJ2-7; tentative D call: TRBD2 (7 bases). Trimming stripped 6 bases from V and 5 bases from J, with 14 bases between. This CDR3 contains 13 residues. Germline V gives CDR1 MDHEN, CDR2 SYDVKM.

CDR3 sequence: CASSLTSAGQYGYTF. The CDR3 DNA reads TGTGCCAGCAGCTTAACCTCGGCAGGGCAATATGGCTACACCTTC. The V and J genes are TRBV7-3 and TRBJ1-2; possible D gene TRBD1, 5 bases. Germline-derived CDR1 and CDR2 are SGHTA and FQGTGA. V lost 0 bases and J lost 5, with 13 bases in between. This CDR3 is 15 amino acids long.

The chain is built from TRBV10-3 and TRBJ2-3; maybe TRBD2 (6 bases). The CDR3 has 17 residues. Trimming took 4 bases from V and 3 from J, leaving 20 bases between them. Germline V gives CDR1 ENHRY, CDR2 SYGVKD. CDR3 amino acids: CAISGGDGFLETDTQYF. For the CDR3, the DNA is TGTGCCATCAGTGGGGGGGACGGATTTTTGGAGACAGATACGCAGTATTTT.

V usage is TRBV11-3 and J usage is TRBJ1-6; unclear D gene. Trimming took off 0 bases at V and 8 bases at J, with 5 bases between the two ends. Germline CDR1 reads SGHNT; CDR2 reads YENEEA. The CDR3 is made up of 13 amino acids. The CDR3 spells CASSLEGDSPLHF. The DNA for the CDR3 is TGTGCCAGCAGCTTAGAAGGAGATTCACCCCTCCACTTT.

The chain carries TRBV6-5 and TRBJ1-6, with TRBD1 as a possible D gene (6 bases). V dropped 6 bases and J dropped 10 bases, with 16 bases sitting between them. Per germline, CDR1 MNHEY and CDR2 SVGAGI. This CDR3 has 14 amino acids. This chain's CDR3 is CASSLGGAASPLHF. In nucleotides, the CDR3 is TGTGCCAGCAGCTTAGGGGGGGCCGCATCACCCCTCCACTTT.

A note on this clone: At one boundary the junction diverges from the germline segment, which might be a read error. The rearrangement joins TRBV5-5 to TRBJ1-2, with D possibly TRBD1 on 5 matching bases. The CDR3 loop spans 11 amino acids. Germline values: CDR1 SGHKS, CDR2 YYEKEE (reference sequence). The CDR3, as DNA: TGTGCCAGCAGGTTGGGACTCGGCTACACCTTC. Translating gives CASRLGLGYTF.

This chain links TRBV5-5 with TRBJ2-3; no definite D call. Germline CDR1 is SGHKS and CDR2 is YYEKEE (reference sequence). The CDR3 is made up of 14 amino acids. Trimming stripped 4 bases from V and 3 bases from J, with 12 bases between. CDR3 coding DNA: TGTGCCAGCAGCAACGACATGAGTACAGATACGCAGTATTTT. Translated, it gives CASSNDMSTDTQYF. The entire variable domain, with the rest obtained from reference TRBV5-5 and TRBJ2-3, is as follows: DAGVTQSPTHLIKTRGQQVTLRCSPISGHKSVSWYQQVLGQGPQFIFQYYEKEERGRGNFPDRFSARQFPNYSSELNVNALLLGDSALYLCASSNDMSTDTQYFGPGTRLTVL.

The rearrangement links TRBV29-1 to TRBJ2-7; perhaps TRBD1 as D (5 bases). This CDR3 region has 12 residues. From germline, CDR1 is SQVTM and CDR2 ANQGSEA. V lost 4 bases and J lost 3, with 10 bases in between. The CDR3 sequence: CSVGWGRYEQYF. The CDR3 coding sequence is TGCAGCGTTGGATGGGGCCGCTACGAGCAGTACTTC.

The gene calls are TRBV11-3 and TRBJ2-3, with 7 bases aligning to TRBD2. J gave up 1 base and V 1 base, and 2 bases lay outside the gene matches. Germline CDR1 is SGHNT and CDR2 is YENEEA. The CDR3 totals 15 residues. CDR3 protein: CASSLGGGRTDTQYF. CDR3 DNA: TGTGCCAGCAGCTTAGGGGGAGGGCGCACAGATACGCAGTATTTT.

The genes are TRBV5-1 and TRBJ2-5, with D possibly TRBD1 on 6 matching bases. The J call may be mistaken, given a closer DNA end match to TRBJ2-7. This CDR3 comprises 14 residues. In germline, CDR1 is SGHRS, CDR2 YFSETQ. This chain's CDR3 is CASRRTAVCCEQYF. DNA for the CDR3: TGCGCCAGCAGGAGGACAGCGGTTTGCTGCGAGCAGTACTTC.

The V call is TRBV11-2, the J call TRBJ2-5, with unresolved D. CDR3 length: 15 amino acids. CDR1 is SGHAT and CDR2 is FQNNGV in the germline V gene. V was pared by 1 base and J by 2 bases, with 11 bases between. The CDR3 is CASSLGQRQQETQYF. The CDR3 region has the DNA TGTGCCAGCAGCTTAGGGCAACGACAACAAGAGACCCAGTACTTC.

The rearrangement joins TRBV7-2 to TRBJ1-2; a weak D match, TRBD1 (5 bases). CDR3 size: 15 residues. V lost 1 base and J lost 3, with 12 bases in between. CDR1 SGHTA and CDR2 FQGNSA come from the germline V gene. The CDR3 nucleotides are TGTGCCAGCAGCTTAGTATGGGGCGCGGACTATGGCTACACCTTC. It yields the protein CASSLVWGADYGYTF.

This chain connects TRBV28 to TRBJ2-2; 7 bases fit TRBD1. The ends lost 5 bases at V and 7 bases at J; junction bases unmatched: 1. The CDR3 covers 12 residues. The germline CDR1 and CDR2 sequences are MDHEN and SYDVKM. CDR3 DNA: TGTGCCAGCAGTGACAGGGTCGGGGAGCTGTTTTTT. Translation gives CASSDRVGELFF. The whole variable domain, remainder taken from reference TRBV28 and TRBJ2-2, is DVKVTQSSRYLVKRTGEKVFLECVQDMDHENMFWYRQDPGLGLRLIYFSYDVKMKEKGDIPEGYSVSREKKERFSLILESASTNQTSMYLCASSDRVGELFFGEGSRLTVL.

In this sample, this clone turned up once. V and J are TRBV7-8 and TRBJ1-5; 8 bases are a match to TRBD1. There are 16 residues in the CDR3. Germline loops: CDR1 SGHVS, CDR2 FQNEAQ. With V trimmed by 1 base and J by 6 bases, 8 bases remained unmatched. CDR3 coding DNA: TGTGCCAGCAGCTTAGTGCAGGGGGCTTGGGGTCAGCCCCAGCATTTT. This gives the protein CASSLVQGAWGQPQHF.